These T cell receptor beta chains were read from a single sample in a study of blood T cell repertoires in COVID-19. Method: immunoSEQ multiplex PCR; TCRdb's copy keeps in-frame clones and lacks some. This table holds roughly 73,000 clones, approximately 86% found once. Sequencing was performed on peripheral blood. Receptors were obtained from a man between 65 and 80 years old with active COVID-19. The CDR3 runs from the conserved cysteine through the conserved F or W. D genes are given only for firm matches. Size is omitted from some rows. Given values are once, few, many or a class for expanded clones.

d_gene,v_gene,abundance,j_gene,CDR3aa,CDR3nt
NA,TRBV16,NA,TRBJ1-4,CASSQFQGSNEKLFF,TGTGCCAGCAGCCAATTCCAGGGGTCTAATGAAAAACTGTTTTTT
TRBD2,TRBV5-4,NA,TRBJ2-2,CASSGSGGVVDTGELFF,TGTGCCAGCAGCGGATCTGGGGGGGTGGTGGACACCGGGGAGCTGTTTTTT
TRBD1,TRBV4-1,NA,TRBJ2-2,CASSRGQGNTGELFF,TGCGCCAGCAGCCGCGGACAGGGGAACACCGGGGAGCTGTTTTTT
TRBD2,TRBV5-8,NA,TRBJ2-1,CASSPSGRATYNEQFF,TGTGCCAGCAGCCCGAGCGGGAGGGCCACCTACAATGAGCAGTTCTTC
TRBD2,TRBV5-1,NA,TRBJ2-3,CASSLAGGTQARTDTQYF,TGCGCCAGCAGCTTGGCCGGGGGGACTCAAGCGCGCACAGATACGCAGTATTTT
NA,TRBV28,once,TRBJ1-2,CASTQQVYYGYTF,TGTGCCAGCACTCAACAGGTGTACTATGGCTACACCTTC
TRBD2,TRBV14,NA,TRBJ2-5,CASSQDAIAGGAGAQYF,TGTGCCAGCAGCCAAGATGCGATAGCGGGAGGGGCCGGGGCCCAGTACTTC
NA,TRBV12-5,NA,TRBJ2-1,CASVQRGPQFF,TGTGCTAGTGTCCAAAGGGGCCCCCAGTTCTTC
NA,TRBV19,NA,TRBJ2-6,CASSIDSAPAGANVLTF,TGTGCCAGTAGTATCGACAGCGCTCCCGCTGGGGCCAACGTCCTGACTTTC
TRBD2,TRBV18,NA,TRBJ2-1,CASSSTGGNEQFF,TGTGCCAGCTCATCCACGGGGGGGAATGAGCAGTTCTTC
NA,TRBV7-2,NA,TRBJ1-4,CASSPGGGTNEKLFF,TGTGCCAGCAGCCCCGGGGGGGGCACTAATGAAAAACTGTTTTTT
TRBD1,TRBV28,NA,TRBJ2-3,CASSPPNRGLDTQYF,TGTGCCAGCAGCCCCCCCAACAGGGGGTTAGATACGCAGTATTTT
TRBD1,TRBV10-3,once,TRBJ2-6,CAISESGTGRPGANVLTF,TGTGCCATCAGTGAGTCCGGGACAGGGAGGCCTGGGGCCAACGTCCTGACTTTC
NA,TRBV3-1/TRBV3-2,NA,TRBJ1-4,CASSQGGILFF,TGTGCCAGCAGCCAGGGGGGGATCCTGTTTTTT